The sequence of this T cell receptor beta chain was determined in a study of blood T cell repertoires in COVID-19. On the study more broadly: Acute and convalescent COVID-19 specimens originated in the United States, Italy and Spain. Sources were T cells, B-cell-depleted T cells, or PBMCs; the material itself was cDNA or gDNA.

Per the study methods: Nucleated cell number was recorded as an estimate derived from reference gene primer amplification. Sequencing used immunoSEQ multiplex PCR; TCRdb keeps in-frame clones, though not all of them. For V, J and clone size, that table is used; D and trimming come from the DNA. Seen here are roughly 55,000 clones, around four fifths observed once, and the top ten hold under 2%. This CDR3 comprises 13 residues. The J segment lost 7 bases and the V segment lost 7 bases, leaving 12 bases of the junction unmatched. Germline CDR1 reads SQVTM; CDR2 reads ANQGSEA. The source of this sequence is a woman aged 60-75 years with acute or convalescent COVID-19. Sequencing was carried out using peripheral blood. The genes are TRBV29-1 and TRBJ1-2, with 7 bases fitting TRBD1. The CDR3, as DNA: TGCAGCGCCGAAGGGGGCCCGGATGGTGGCTACACCTTC. It specifies CSAEGGPDGGYTF.